This passage covers 29 T cell receptor beta chains from one sample sequenced in a study of cytomegalovirus exposure and HLA in healthy donors. 60 Vbeta and 13 Jbeta primers were used in PCR. Here immunoSEQ multiplex PCR was the method, and the copy in TCRdb shows in-frame clones only, minus some. The sample includes about 170,000 clones, 85% of them seen just once. The sample taken for sequencing was PBMCs. All receptors come from a boy aged 2 to 9 in good health and CMV-seronegative.

The V and J genes are TRBV2 and TRBJ2-1; D call uncertain. The V end lost 3 bases, the J end lost 7 bases, and 13 bases lay between the germline ends. The CDR3 covers 14 residues. Germline V CDR1 and CDR2: SNHLY, FYNNEI. CDR3 region: CASSDDTQENEQFF. The CDR3 coding sequence is TGTGCCAGCAGTGACGATACCCAGGAAAATGAGCAGTTCTTC.

The CDR3 spells CASHYRINTEAFF. DNA of the CDR3: TGTGCCAGCCATTACAGGATTAACACTGAAGCTTTCTTT. V gene TRBV9 combines with J gene TRBJ1-1; TRBD1 might be the D (5 bases). The CDR3 has 13 residues. V was clipped by 7 bases and J by 2 bases, with 12 bases between them. In germline, CDR1 is SGDLS, CDR2 YYNGEE.

CDR3 DNA sequence: TGCGCCAGCAGCTTGGGTATGTCTATCACAGATACGCAGTATTTT. This translates into CASSLGMSITDTQYF. The chain carries TRBV5-1 and TRBJ2-3; D not resolved. The CDR3 extends over 15 amino acids. Germline CDR1 reads SGHRS; CDR2 reads YFSETQ. With 0 bases removed from V and 2 bases from J, the gap between germline ends came to 10 bases. The full variable domain, in which reference TRBV5-1 and TRBJ2-3 provide the parts outside the CDR3, is KAGVTQTPRYLIKTRGQQVTLSCSPISGHRSVSWYQQTPGQGLQFLFEYFSETQRNKGNFPGRFSGRQFSNSRSEMNVSTLELGDSALYLCASSLGMSITDTQYFGPGTRLTVL.

The sample holds one count of this clone. The chain joins TRBV28 to TRBJ1-2; 7 positions match TRBD1. This CDR3 has 13 residues. Germline trimming cut 6 bases from V and 5 bases from J; bases unmatched to any gene: 6. The germline CDR1 and CDR2 sequences are MDHEN and SYDVKM. The CDR3 coding sequence is TGTGCCAGCAGCCGCGGGACAGCTTATGGCTACACCTTC. Translation: CASSRGTAYGYTF.

V is TRBV19 and J is TRBJ2-5; 8 nucleotides line up with TRBD2. The CDR3 loop spans 18 amino acids. Per germline, CDR1 LNHDA and CDR2 SQIVND (reference sequence). The trim removed 0 bases at V and 2 bases at J, leaving 11 bases unmatched. CDR3 coding DNA: TGTGCCAGTAGTATAGATCGGGCTGGCGGGGGGCGGCAAGAGACCCAGTACTTC. Translated, it gives CASSIDRAGGGRQETQYF. Full variable domain (remainder filled in from reference TRBV19 and TRBJ2-5): DGGITQSPKYLFRKEGQNVTLSCEQNLNHDAMYWYRQDPGQGLRLIYYSQIVNDFQKGDIAEGYSVSREKKESFPLTVTSAQKNPTAFYLCASSIDRAGGGRQETQYFGPGTRLLVL.

This chain uses TRBV15 with TRBJ2-5; a possible D gene is TRBD1 (5 bases). CDR3 length: 15 residues. V was pared by 3 bases and J by 1 base, with 12 bases between. CDR1 LNHNV and CDR2 YYDKDF come from the germline V gene (reference sequence). The CDR3 bases are TGTGCCACCAGCAGCACTCCAGGGTCCCAAGAGACCCAGTACTTC. Translated, it gives CATSSTPGSQETQYF.

The gene calls are TRBV9 and TRBJ2-4; D may be TRBD2 (5 bases). Per germline, CDR1 SGDLS and CDR2 YYNGEE. With 5 bases removed from V and 5 bases from J, the gap between germline ends came to 14 bases. This CDR3 contains 14 residues. The CDR3 is CASSRTAGENIQYF. As DNA, the CDR3 is TGTGCCAGCAGTAGGACGGCCGGGGAAAACATTCAGTACTTC.

The chain combines TRBV15 with TRBJ2-7, with D possibly being TRBD2 (7 bases). With 8 bases removed from V and 3 bases from J, the gap between germline ends came to 11 bases. Germline-derived CDR1 and CDR2 are LNHNV and YYDKDF (reference sequence). The CDR3 contains 12 residues. CDR3 sequence (DNA): TGTGCCACCTCAGGGGAGGGCTACGAGCAGTACTTC. This codes for CATSGEGYEQYF.

V and J are TRBV10-2 and TRBJ2-5, with D perhaps matching TRBD1 (5 bases). There are 14 residues in the CDR3. Germline CDR1 reads WSHSY; CDR2 reads SAAADI. V was clipped by 2 bases and J by 5 bases, with 12 bases between them. The CDR3 nucleotides are TGCGCCAGCAGTGAGAGGGGTGTTTGGGAGACCCAGTACTTC. Protein sequence: CASSERGVWETQYF.

The chain has TRBV5-4 and TRBJ2-1; the match to TRBD2 covers 12 bases. Losses at the gene ends were 5 bases for V and 9 bases for J; bases not matched to a gene: 9. Germline CDR1 reads SGHNT; CDR2 reads YYREEE (reference sequence). The length of the CDR3 is 15 residues. CDR3: CASRRTSGNIFEQFF. CDR3 coding DNA: TGTGCCAGCAGGCGGACTAGCGGGAACATTTTTGAGCAGTTCTTC.

With respect to this clone: The sample has other DNA sequences that encode this CDR3 too. The chain's CDR3 is CASSPGINTEAFF. CDR3 sequence (DNA): TGTGCCAGCAGTCCCGGGATAAACACTGAAGCTTTCTTT. The chain couples TRBV6-1 to TRBJ1-1; no clear D gene. Trimming stripped 5 bases from V and 2 bases from J, with 9 bases between. There are 13 residues in the CDR3. CDR1 is MNHNS and CDR2 is SASEGT in the germline V gene.

The chain carries TRBV28 and TRBJ2-7, with 7 nucleotides matching TRBD1. Losses at the gene ends were 6 bases for V and 1 base for J; bases not matched to a gene: 9. Germline-derived CDR1 and CDR2 are MDHEN and SYDVKM. This CDR3 contains 15 residues. CDR3 region: CASSNPGTESYEQYF. As DNA, the CDR3 is TGTGCCAGCAGCAACCCCGGGACAGAATCCTACGAGCAGTACTTC.

V is TRBV25-1 and J is TRBJ2-2, with 9 bases matching TRBD2. Germline CDR1 and CDR2: MGHDK and SYGVNS. V gave up 1 base and J gave up 3 bases; unmatched junction bases: 6. The CDR3 extends over 17 amino acids. CDR3 residues: CASSEFKAGGDTGELFF. The CDR3 DNA sequence: TGTGCCAGCAGTGAATTTAAAGCGGGAGGAGACACCGGGGAGCTGTTTTTT.

This chain uses TRBV28 with TRBJ1-1, with D possibly matching TRBD1 (5 bases). This CDR3 has 14 residues. Trimming stripped 2 bases from V and 5 bases from J, with 12 bases between. The germline V gene has CDR1 MDHEN and CDR2 SYDVKM. Written as DNA, the CDR3 is TGTGCCAGCAGTTTAGGAGGGGTGGGGACTGAAGCTTTCTTT. As protein: CASSLGGVGTEAFF.

There are a few counts of this clone. This chain uses TRBV30 with TRBJ1-1; D is ambiguous. Between the trimmed V and J ends, which lost 3 bases and 6 bases, there was a span of 8 bases. The CDR3 is made up of 11 amino acids. Germline V gives CDR1 GTSNPN, CDR2 SVGIG (reference sequence). CDR3 sequence: CAWRSGAEAFF. The CDR3 coding sequence is TGTGCCTGGAGGAGTGGAGCTGAAGCTTTCTTT.

The genes are TRBV5-6 and TRBJ1-5; maybe TRBD1 (6 bases). Looked up from germline, CDR1 is SGHDT and CDR2 is YYEEEE. CDR3 length equals 19 residues. V was pared by 1 base and J by 1 base, with 21 bases between. CDR3 sequence: CASSLSGWLGAPSNQPQHF. The CDR3 DNA reads TGTGCCAGCAGCTTGTCGGGCTGGTTGGGGGCGCCAAGCAATCAGCCCCAGCATTTT.

The V gene is TRBV7-9, the J gene TRBJ2-1, with TRBD1 matching 7 bases. The CDR3 consists of 14 residues. V shed 3 bases and J 6 bases; nucleotides not matched to a gene: 5. Per germline, CDR1 SEHNR and CDR2 FQNEAQ (reference sequence). The CDR3 sequence: CASSLKGAANEQFF. The CDR3 DNA reads TGTGCCAGCAGCTTGAAGGGGGCGGCCAATGAGCAGTTCTTC.

Here the CDR3 DNA reads TGCAGCGTTGAAGAGGGAGGGCGGAGGATGAACACTGAAGCTTTCTTT. This gives the protein CSVEEGGRRMNTEAFF. The chain has TRBV29-1 and TRBJ1-1; D is ambiguous. The ends were cut back, 0 bases at V and 0 bases at J, with 14 bases in the middle. This CDR3 contains 16 residues. Germline V gives CDR1 SQVTM, CDR2 ANQGSEA.

The J gene is TRBJ1-2, the V gene TRBV20-1; tentative D call: TRBD1 (5 bases). Germline assignment: CDR1 DFQATT and CDR2 SNEGSKA (reference sequence). CDR3 size: 11 residues. V dropped 3 bases and J dropped 5 bases, with 7 bases sitting between them. This CDR3 is CSASDSYGYTF. CDR3 in DNA: TGCAGTGCTAGTGACAGTTATGGCTACACCTTC.

The V call is TRBV5-1, the J call TRBJ1-6; D gene ambiguous. The CDR3 is 16 amino acids. From germline, CDR1 is SGHRS and CDR2 YFSETQ. Trimming cost V 0 bases and J 7 bases, with 14 bases left between them. CDR3 coding DNA: TGCGCCAGCAGCTTGGGTAGCGGGAGCGGGAATTCACCCCTCCACTTT. Residues: CASSLGSGSGNSPLHF. The variable domain in full, completed from reference TRBV5-1 and TRBJ1-6, reads KAGVTQTPRYLIKTRGQQVTLSCSPISGHRSVSWYQQTPGQGLQFLFEYFSETQRNKGNFPGRFSGRQFSNSRSEMNVSTLELGDSALYLCASSLGSGSGNSPLHFGNGTRLTVT.

In DNA form, the CDR3 reads TGCGCCAGCAGCGCGGGATCTAGCGGGGGACTCTACGAGCAGTACTTC. Its translation: CASSAGSSGGLYEQYF. The gene calls are TRBV5-1 and TRBJ2-7, with TRBD2 matching over 10 bases. CDR1 is SGHRS, CDR2 YFSETQ, per germline. There are 16 residues in the CDR3. The V gene end was trimmed by 4 bases and the J gene end by 3 bases; junction bases not matched to a gene: 10. Looking up the rest from reference TRBV5-1 and TRBJ2-7 gives the full variable domain: KAGVTQTPRYLIKTRGQQVTLSCSPISGHRSVSWYQQTPGQGLQFLFEYFSETQRNKGNFPGRFSGRQFSNSRSEMNVSTLELGDSALYLCASSAGSSGGLYEQYFGPGTRLTVT.

In DNA form, the CDR3 reads TGTGCCAGTACGGTGTCGAGCGGGGGTCACAATGAGCAGTTCTTC. Translating gives CASTVSSGGHNEQFF. The rearrangement uses TRBV19 and TRBJ2-1, with 8 bases fitting TRBD2. The CDR3 covers 15 residues. V lost 7 bases, J lost 5 bases, and 10 bases stayed unmatched. Germline V gives CDR1 LNHDA, CDR2 SQIVND (reference sequence).

This chain connects TRBV13 to TRBJ2-2, with 9 bases aligning to TRBD1. Germline CDR1 PRHDT, CDR2 FYEKMQ (reference sequence). V trimming: 10 bases; J trimming: 2 bases; junction bases outside the gene matches: 5. This CDR3 is built from 14 residues. The CDR3 DNA reads as TGTGCCACCCCGGGACAGGGTAACACCGGGGAGCTGTTTTTT. Protein product: CATPGQGNTGELFF.

The gene calls are TRBV7-9 and TRBJ2-5, with 15 bases that match TRBD2. Germline CDR1 and CDR2: SEHNR and FQNEAQ (reference sequence). V shed 5 bases, J shed 4 bases, and the junction held 5 bases outside the gene matches. CDR3 length equals 16 residues. This chain's CDR3 is CASSIGLAGGRETQYF. The CDR3 nucleotides read TGTGCCAGCAGCATAGGACTAGCGGGGGGGCGAGAGACCCAGTACTTC.

This chain joins TRBV19 and TRBJ2-3; 8 bases agree with TRBD2. This CDR3 is 14 amino acids long. After removal of 7 bases from V and 6 bases from J, the junction contained 9 bases not matched to a gene. Per germline, CDR1 LNHDA and CDR2 SQIVND (reference sequence). The CDR3 bases are TGTGCCAGTACCCTAGGACTAGCAGGGGATACGCAGTATTTT. This encodes CASTLGLAGDTQYF.

This chain uses TRBV7-9 with TRBJ2-3; 7 bases line up with TRBD2. The CDR3 consists of 13 residues. The junction had 11 bases not matched to a gene; V was cut back by 5 bases and J by 12 bases. Germline CDR1 is SEHNR and CDR2 is FQNEAQ (reference sequence). The CDR3 nucleotides are TGTGCCAGCAGCCCTCTCGAGGCGGGGGAACAGTATTTT. Amino acids: CASSPLEAGEQYF.

The rearrangement uses TRBV27 and TRBJ2-3; D perhaps matches TRBD2 (6 bases). The CDR3 spans 16 residues. Between the trimmed V and J ends, which lost 2 bases and 1 base, there was a span of 13 bases. The germline V gene encodes CDR1 MNHEY and CDR2 SMNVEV (reference sequence). CDR3 nucleotides: TGTGCCAGCAGTTTAATGGTCTGGGAGGGCACAGATACGCAGTATTTT. It specifies CASSLMVWEGTDTQYF.

The V call is TRBV28, the J call TRBJ1-4, with D possibly being TRBD1 (5 bases). Germline loops: CDR1 MDHEN, CDR2 SYDVKM. The CDR3 has 14 residues. Trimming took off 5 bases at V and 8 bases at J, with 15 bases between the two ends. CDR3: CASSGAGGDEKLFF. The DNA of the CDR3 is TGTGCCAGCAGTGGAGCCGGGGGTGACGAAAAACTGTTTTTT.

V gene TRBV5-1 combines with J gene TRBJ2-3; 13 bases are a match to TRBD2. Germline-derived CDR1 and CDR2 are SGHRS and YFSETQ. This CDR3 is 17 amino acids long. J gave up 2 bases and V 4 bases, and 7 bases lay outside the gene matches. CDR3: CASSRGLAGLLTDTQYF. In DNA form, the CDR3 reads TGCGCCAGCAGCAGGGGACTAGCGGGACTACTCACAGATACGCAGTATTTT.